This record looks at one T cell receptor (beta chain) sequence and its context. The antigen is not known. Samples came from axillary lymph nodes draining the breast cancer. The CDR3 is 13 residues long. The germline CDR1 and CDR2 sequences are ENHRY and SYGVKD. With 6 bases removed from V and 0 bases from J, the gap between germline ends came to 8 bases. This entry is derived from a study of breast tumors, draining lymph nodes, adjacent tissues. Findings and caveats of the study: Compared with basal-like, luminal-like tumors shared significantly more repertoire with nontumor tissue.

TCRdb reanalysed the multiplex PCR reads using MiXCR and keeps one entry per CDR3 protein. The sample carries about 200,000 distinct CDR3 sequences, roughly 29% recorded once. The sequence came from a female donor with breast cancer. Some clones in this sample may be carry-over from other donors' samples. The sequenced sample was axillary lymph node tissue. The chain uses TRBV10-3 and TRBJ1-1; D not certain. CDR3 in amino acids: CAIRQSLNTEAFF. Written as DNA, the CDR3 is TGTGCCATCAGACAGTCCCTGAACACTGAAGCTTTCTTT.